This T cell receptor beta chain was sequenced in a study of blood T cell repertoires in COVID-19. Overall study context: PBMCs, B-cell-depleted T cells, or T cells provided the cDNA or gDNA that made up the material.

Sequencing used immunoSEQ multiplex PCR; TCRdb keeps in-frame clones, though not all of them. This table has approximately 350,000 clones, over 75% appearing once. The germline V and J ends were trimmed by 0 bases and 3 bases, with 11 bases remaining between them. Germline V CDR1 and CDR2: ENHRY, SYGVKD. This CDR3 has 15 amino acids. Assignments of participants to cohorts depended upon their own reported clinical history. The origin of this receptor is a woman aged 30 to 39 who had recovered from COVID-19. Sequenced sample: PBMCs or T cells enriched from blood (not recorded which). This rearrangement joins TRBV10-3 to TRBJ1-1; weak D call: TRBD1 (6 bases). The CDR3 nucleotides read TGTGCCATCAGTGAGTCGACAGGAAGTCACACTGAAGCTTTCTTT. Translation: CAISESTGSHTEAFF.